The sequence of this TCR beta chain was determined in a study of blood T cell repertoires in COVID-19. On the study more broadly: Whether acute or convalescent, the COVID-19 samples came from the United States, Italy and Spain. PBMCs, B-cell-depleted T cells, or T cells were the source of the cDNA or gDNA that made up the material.

Per the study methods: Nucleated cell counts were estimated from reference gene primer amplification. Using immunoSEQ multiplex PCR, the repertoire was profiled, and TCRdb retains in-frame clones only, with some absent. V, J and clone size derive from that table, while D and trimming were established from the DNA sequence. The sample shows about 70,000 clones, roughly 74% of them seen only once. Germline assignment: CDR1 SGHNT and CDR2 YYREEE (reference sequence). The ends were cut back, 0 bases at V and 4 bases at J, with 16 bases in the middle. The CDR3 length is 17 residues. Sample: peripheral blood. The chain combines TRBV5-4 with TRBJ2-2, with D perhaps TRBD2 (5 bases). The TCR was taken from a human donor in a cohort sampled during active COVID-19. Written as DNA, the CDR3 is TGTGCCAGCAGCTTGGCGAGGGTGGGAGTCGGCACCGGGGAGCTGTTTTTT. Translation gives CASSLARVGVGTGELFF.